The rows below give T cell receptor beta chains drawn from one sample of a study of T cells expressing NK-cell markers. TCRdb reanalyzed the 5' RACE reads, giving one entry per CDR3 protein sequence and no DNA. The sample has roughly 150,000 distinct CDR3 sequences. The specimen was blood T cells: a sorted CD56 or NKG2C T cell subset, CD4+ or CD8+ T cells, or bulk PBMC T cells (not recorded which). The receptors come from a man aged 18-70 years in good health. Both conserved end residues are part of each CDR3.

J: TRBJ2-5; V: TRBV4-2; length: 15; CDR3: CASSRGTSGQETQYF
J: TRBJ2-7; V: TRBV7-8; length: 14; CDR3: CASSLPDSSYEQYF
J: TRBJ1-5; V: TRBV27; length: 17; CDR3: CASRPTGQGALRQPQHF
J: TRBJ1-6; V: TRBV9; length: 14; CDR3: CASSVAGSNSPLHF
J: TRBJ2-7; V: TRBV9; length: 15; CDR3: CASSDQGLSPVGQYF
J: TRBJ2-1; V: TRBV19; length: 16; CDR3: CASSIVPSGGYNEQFF
J: TRBJ2-7; V: TRBV7-2; length: 16; CDR3: CASSLRGLDWGREQYF
J: TRBJ1-5; V: TRBV10-3; length: 15; CDR3: CAISEGTGANQPQHF
J: TRBJ2-2; V: TRBV7-9; length: 16; CDR3: CASSSPGLAATGELFF
J: TRBJ2-5; V: TRBV6-1; length: 15; CDR3: CASSETSGATQTQYF
J: TRBJ2-3; V: TRBV19; length: 15; CDR3: CASSIFTGGTDTQYF
J: TRBJ2-1; V: TRBV19; length: 14; CDR3: CASSERGAVDEQFF
J: TRBJ2-1; V: TRBV3-1; length: 15; CDR3: CASSQDLLGGNEQFF
J: TRBJ1-2; V: TRBV10-3; length: 14; CDR3: CAISGARADYGYTF
J: TRBJ2-1; V: TRBV6-2/TRBV6-3; length: 17; CDR3: CASSYTSGGAGEFGQFF
J: TRBJ1-5; V: TRBV4-1; length: 17; CDR3: CASSQPGTGSNNQPQHF
J: TRBJ2-7; V: TRBV30; length: 13; CDR3: CAWSNRGIWEQYF
J: TRBJ2-3; V: TRBV20-1; length: 16; CDR3: CSARGSGADVTDTQYF
J: TRBJ1-2; V: TRBV9; length: 13; CDR3: CASSVSPIFGYTF
J: TRBJ1-4; V: TRBV28; length: 14; CDR3: CASNAGSTNEKLFF
J: TRBJ1-4; V: TRBV3-1; length: 15; CDR3: CASSQDWAGDEKLFF
J: TRBJ1-5; V: TRBV7-2; length: 16; CDR3: CASSFGTGGSNQPQHF
J: TRBJ1-2; V: TRBV27; length: 13; CDR3: CATKIGGDYGYTF
J: TRBJ2-5; V: TRBV5-6; length: 15; CDR3: CASSLLGLAGETQYF
J: TRBJ2-1; V: TRBV13; length: 13; CDR3: CASSGGDNNEQFF
J: TRBJ2-7; V: TRBV20-1; length: 17; CDR3: CSARESQLAGVCYEQYF
J: TRBJ1-1; V: TRBV5-1; length: 11; CDR3: CASSVAGEAFF
J: TRBJ1-6; V: TRBV27; length: 14; CDR3: CASSLSGRSSPLHF
J: TRBJ1-2; V: TRBV9; length: 15; CDR3: CASSVEGRGQDGYTF
J: TRBJ2-1; V: TRBV4-1; length: 15; CDR3: CASSRRGPENNEQFF
J: TRBJ2-5; V: TRBV11-2; length: 12; CDR3: CASSFGQETQYF
J: TRBJ2-3; V: TRBV27; length: 16; CDR3: CASSNPRTSGTDTQYF
J: TRBJ2-2; V: TRBV3-1; length: 18; CDR3: CASSQWDNSWPFTGELFF
J: TRBJ2-5; V: TRBV7-8; length: 14; CDR3: CASSLGPTQETQYF
J: TRBJ1-2; V: TRBV19; length: 13; CDR3: CASTTDGHYGYTF
J: TRBJ1-2; V: TRBV12-3/TRBV12-4; length: 14; CDR3: CASSLGESAGGYTF
J: TRBJ1-5; V: TRBV7-6; length: 15; CDR3: CASSPMDRVNQPQHF
J: TRBJ1-2; V: TRBV5-5; length: 14; CDR3: CASSLDRVFYGYTF
J: TRBJ2-7; V: TRBV11-2; length: 12; CDR3: CASSFDRDEQYF
J: TRBJ2-7; V: TRBV9; length: 15; CDR3: CASSVGGGRGNEQYF
J: TRBJ2-3; V: TRBV5-1; length: 18; CDR3: CASSPFEGLAGPTDTQYF